This T cell receptor (beta chain) was captured by sequencing in a study of T cell responses to AZD1222 COVID-19 vaccine. Sequencing was performed with immunoSEQ multiplex PCR; in TCRdb, only in-frame clones are kept and a portion is missing. The data show tens of thousands of clones, more than 80% seen once. This TCR was recovered from an adult in good health. The specimen was peripheral blood, collected on day 0 of MenACWY control vaccination.

CDR3 DNA: TGTGCCAGCAGTTTAAGGCAGCTAGCTAACTATGGCTACACCTTC. As protein: CASSLRQLANYGYTF. This sequence joins TRBV28 and TRBJ1-2; D remains unclear. The CDR3 totals 15 residues. V was clipped by 2 bases and J by 0 bases, with 10 bases between them. Germline CDR1 reads MDHEN; CDR2 reads SYDVKM.